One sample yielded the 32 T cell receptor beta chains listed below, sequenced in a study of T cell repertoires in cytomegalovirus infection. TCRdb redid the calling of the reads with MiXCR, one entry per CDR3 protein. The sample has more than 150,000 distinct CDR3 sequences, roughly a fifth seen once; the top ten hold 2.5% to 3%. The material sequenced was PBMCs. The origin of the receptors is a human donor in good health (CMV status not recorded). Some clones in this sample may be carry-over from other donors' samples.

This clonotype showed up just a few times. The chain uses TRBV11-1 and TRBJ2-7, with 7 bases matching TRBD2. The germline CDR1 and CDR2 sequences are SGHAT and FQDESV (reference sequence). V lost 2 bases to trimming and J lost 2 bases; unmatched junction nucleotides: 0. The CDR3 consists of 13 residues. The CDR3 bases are TGTGCCAGCAGCTTACTAGCGGCCTACGAGCAGTACTTC. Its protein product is CASSLLAAYEQYF.

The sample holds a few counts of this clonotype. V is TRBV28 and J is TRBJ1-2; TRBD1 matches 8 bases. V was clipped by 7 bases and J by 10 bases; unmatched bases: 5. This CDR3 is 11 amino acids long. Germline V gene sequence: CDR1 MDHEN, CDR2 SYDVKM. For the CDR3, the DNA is TGTGCCAGCAAGTCGACAGGGGCCTACACCTTC. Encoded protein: CASKSTGAYTF.

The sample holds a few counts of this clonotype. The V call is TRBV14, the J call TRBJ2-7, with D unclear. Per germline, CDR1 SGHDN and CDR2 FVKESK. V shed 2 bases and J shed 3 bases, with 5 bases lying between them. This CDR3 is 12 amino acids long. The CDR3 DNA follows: TGTGCCAGCAGCCAACTCGTCTACGAGCAGTACTTC. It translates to CASSQLVYEQYF.

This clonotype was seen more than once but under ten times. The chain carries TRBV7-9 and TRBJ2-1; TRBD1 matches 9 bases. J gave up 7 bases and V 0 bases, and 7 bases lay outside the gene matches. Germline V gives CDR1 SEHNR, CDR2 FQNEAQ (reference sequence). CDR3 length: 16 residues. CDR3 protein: CASSLAGTGTQNEQFF. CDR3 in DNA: TGTGCCAGCAGCTTAGCAGGGACAGGGACTCAAAATGAGCAGTTCTTC.

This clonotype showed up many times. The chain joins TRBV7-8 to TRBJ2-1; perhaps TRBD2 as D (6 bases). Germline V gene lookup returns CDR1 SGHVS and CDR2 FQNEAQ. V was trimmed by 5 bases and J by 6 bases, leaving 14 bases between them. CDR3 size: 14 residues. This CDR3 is CASSRGLSVNEQFF. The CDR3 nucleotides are TGTGCCAGCAGCCGGGGACTCTCCGTCAATGAGCAGTTCTTC.

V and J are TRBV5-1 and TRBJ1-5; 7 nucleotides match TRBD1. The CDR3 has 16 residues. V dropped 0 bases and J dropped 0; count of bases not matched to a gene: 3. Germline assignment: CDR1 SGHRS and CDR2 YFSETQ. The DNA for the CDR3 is TGCGCCAGCAGCTTGGGGACAGGCCTTAGCAATCAGCCCCAGCATTTT. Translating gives CASSLGTGLSNQPQHF.

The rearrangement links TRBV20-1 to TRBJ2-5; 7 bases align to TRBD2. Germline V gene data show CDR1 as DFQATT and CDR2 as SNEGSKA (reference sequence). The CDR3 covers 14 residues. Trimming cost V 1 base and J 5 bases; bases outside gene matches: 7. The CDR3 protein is CSARGGLDWETQYF. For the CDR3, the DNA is TGCAGTGCTAGAGGTGGACTAGATTGGGAGACCCAGTACTTC.

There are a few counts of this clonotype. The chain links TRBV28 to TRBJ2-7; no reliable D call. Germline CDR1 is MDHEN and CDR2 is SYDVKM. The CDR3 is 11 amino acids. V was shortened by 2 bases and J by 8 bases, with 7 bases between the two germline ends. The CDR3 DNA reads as TGTGCCAGCAGTTTAAGGCGGCAGCAGTACTTC. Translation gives CASSLRRQQYF.

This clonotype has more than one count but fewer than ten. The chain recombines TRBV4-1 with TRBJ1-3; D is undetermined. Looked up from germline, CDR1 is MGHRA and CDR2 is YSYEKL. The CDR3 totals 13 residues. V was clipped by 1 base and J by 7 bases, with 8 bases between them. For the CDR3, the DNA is TGCGCCAGCAGCCAAGTGGAGAGCAACACCATATATTTT. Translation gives CASSQVESNTIYF.

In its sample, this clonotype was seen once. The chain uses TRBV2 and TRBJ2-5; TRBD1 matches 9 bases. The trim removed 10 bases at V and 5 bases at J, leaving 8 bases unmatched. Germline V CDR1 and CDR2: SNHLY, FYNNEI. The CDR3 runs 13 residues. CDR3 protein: CATRRTGDETQYF. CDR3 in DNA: TGTGCCACCCGGCGGACAGGGGATGAGACCCAGTACTTC. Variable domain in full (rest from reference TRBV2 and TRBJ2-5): EPEVTQTPSHQVTQMGQEVILRCVPISNHLYFYWYRQILGQKVEFLVSFYNNEISEKSEIFDDQFSVERPDGSNFTLKIRSTKLEDSAMYFCATRRTGDETQYFGPGTRLLVL.

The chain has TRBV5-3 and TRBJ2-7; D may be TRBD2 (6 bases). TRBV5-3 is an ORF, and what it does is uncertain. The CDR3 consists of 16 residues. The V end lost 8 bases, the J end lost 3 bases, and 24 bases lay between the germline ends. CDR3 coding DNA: TGTGCCAGCAGCCAACCAACGGCGGGGAGAAGCTACGAGCAGTACTTC. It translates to CASSQPTAGRSYEQYF.

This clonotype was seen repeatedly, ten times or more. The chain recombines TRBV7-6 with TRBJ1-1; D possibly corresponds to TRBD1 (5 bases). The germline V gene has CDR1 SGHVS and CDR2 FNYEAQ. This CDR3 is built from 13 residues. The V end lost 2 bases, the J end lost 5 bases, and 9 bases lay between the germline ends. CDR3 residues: CASSLLGATEAFF. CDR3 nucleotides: TGTGCCAGCAGCTTACTAGGGGCGACTGAAGCTTTCTTT. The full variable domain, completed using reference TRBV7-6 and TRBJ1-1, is GAGVSQSPRYKVTKRGQDVALRCDPISGHVSLYWYRQALGQGPEFLTYFNYEAQQDKSGLPNDRFSAERPEGSISTLTIQRTEQRDSAMYRCASSLLGATEAFFGQGTRLTVV.

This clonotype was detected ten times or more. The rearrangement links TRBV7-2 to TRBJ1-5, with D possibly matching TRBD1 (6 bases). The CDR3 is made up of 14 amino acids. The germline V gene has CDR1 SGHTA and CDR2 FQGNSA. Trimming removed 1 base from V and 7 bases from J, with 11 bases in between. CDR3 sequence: CASSLVLQGQPQHF. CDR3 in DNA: TGTGCCAGCAGCTTAGTCCTACAGGGACAGCCCCAGCATTTT.

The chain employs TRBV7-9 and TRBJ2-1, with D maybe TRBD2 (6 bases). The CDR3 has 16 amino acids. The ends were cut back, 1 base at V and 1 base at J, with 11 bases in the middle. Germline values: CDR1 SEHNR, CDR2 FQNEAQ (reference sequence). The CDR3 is CASSLGGKRSYNEQFF. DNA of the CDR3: TGTGCCAGCAGCTTAGGCGGGAAGAGGTCCTACAATGAGCAGTTCTTC.

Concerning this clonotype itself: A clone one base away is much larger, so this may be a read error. The CDR3 nucleotides read TGTGCCGGCAGCCCCCGGGGGGGACTAGCGGGAGTACTTGCAGATACGCAGTATTTT. Translating it yields CAGSPRGGLAGVLADTQYF. V is TRBV7-3 and J is TRBJ2-3; TRBD2 aligns across 14 bases. This CDR3 has 19 residues. Per germline, CDR1 SGHTA and CDR2 FQGTGA.

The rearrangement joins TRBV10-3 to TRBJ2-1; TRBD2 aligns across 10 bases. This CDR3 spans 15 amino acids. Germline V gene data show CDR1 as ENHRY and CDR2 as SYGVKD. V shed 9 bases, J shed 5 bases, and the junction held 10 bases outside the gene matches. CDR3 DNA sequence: TGTGCCATTCGAACCGGGACTAGCGCCAACAATGAGCAGTTCTTC. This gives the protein CAIRTGTSANNEQFF.

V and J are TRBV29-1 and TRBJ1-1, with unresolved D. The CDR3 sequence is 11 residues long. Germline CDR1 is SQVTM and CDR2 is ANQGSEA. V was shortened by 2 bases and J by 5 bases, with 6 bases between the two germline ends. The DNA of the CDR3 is TGCAGCGTTGAATTGGGAACTGAAGCTTTCTTT. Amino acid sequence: CSVELGTEAFF.

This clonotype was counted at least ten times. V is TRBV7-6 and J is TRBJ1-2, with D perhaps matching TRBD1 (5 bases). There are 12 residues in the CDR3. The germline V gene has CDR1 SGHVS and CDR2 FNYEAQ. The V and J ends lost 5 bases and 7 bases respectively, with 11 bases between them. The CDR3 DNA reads TGTGCCAGCAGCCTGCGGGACGGTGGCTACACCTTC. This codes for CASSLRDGGYTF.

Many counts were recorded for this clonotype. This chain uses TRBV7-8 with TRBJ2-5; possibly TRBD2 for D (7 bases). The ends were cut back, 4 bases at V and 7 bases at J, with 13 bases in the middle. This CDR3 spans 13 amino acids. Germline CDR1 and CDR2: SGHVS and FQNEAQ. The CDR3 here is CASSSSGEGTQYF. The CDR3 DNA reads TGTGCCAGCAGCTCCTCAGGGGAGGGGACCCAGTACTTC.

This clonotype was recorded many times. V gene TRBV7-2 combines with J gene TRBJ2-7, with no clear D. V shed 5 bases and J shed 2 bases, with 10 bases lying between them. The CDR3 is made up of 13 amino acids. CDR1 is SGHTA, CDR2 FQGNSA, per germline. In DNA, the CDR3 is TGTGCCAGCAGCCGCCCAGGAGCCTACGAGCAGTACTTC. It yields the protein CASSRPGAYEQYF. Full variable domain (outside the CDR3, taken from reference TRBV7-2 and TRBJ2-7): GAGVSQSPSNKVTEKGKDVELRCDPISGHTALYWYRQSLGQGLEFLIYFQGNSAPDKSGLPSDRFSAERTGGSVSTLTIQRTQQEDSAVYLCASSRPGAYEQYFGPGTRLTVT.

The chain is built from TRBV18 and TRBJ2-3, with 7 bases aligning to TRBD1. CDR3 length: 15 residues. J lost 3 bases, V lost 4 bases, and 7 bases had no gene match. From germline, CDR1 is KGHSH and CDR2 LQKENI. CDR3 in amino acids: CASSRDRAITDTQYF. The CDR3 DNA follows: TGTGCCAGCTCACGCGACAGGGCCATTACAGATACGCAGTATTTT.

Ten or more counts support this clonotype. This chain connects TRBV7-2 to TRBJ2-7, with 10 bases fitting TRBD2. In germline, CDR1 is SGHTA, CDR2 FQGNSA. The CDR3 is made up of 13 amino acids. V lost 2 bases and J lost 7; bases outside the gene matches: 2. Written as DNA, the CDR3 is TGTGCCAGCAGCTTAAGCGGGAGGGATGAGCAGTACTTC. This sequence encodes CASSLSGRDEQYF.

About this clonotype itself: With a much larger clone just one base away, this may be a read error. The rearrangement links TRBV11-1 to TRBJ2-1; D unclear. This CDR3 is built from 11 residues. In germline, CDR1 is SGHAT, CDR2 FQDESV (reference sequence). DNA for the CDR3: TGTACCAGCTCCTGGGATTATGAGCAGTTCTTC. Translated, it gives CTSSWDYEQFF.

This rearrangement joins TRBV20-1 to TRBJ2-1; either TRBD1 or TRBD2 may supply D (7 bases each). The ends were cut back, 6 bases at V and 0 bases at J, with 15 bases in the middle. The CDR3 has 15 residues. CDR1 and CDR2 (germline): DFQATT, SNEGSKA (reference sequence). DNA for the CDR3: TGCAGTGCAGCGGGACAGCGCAGCTCCTACAATGAGCAGTTCTTC. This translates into CSAAGQRSSYNEQFF.

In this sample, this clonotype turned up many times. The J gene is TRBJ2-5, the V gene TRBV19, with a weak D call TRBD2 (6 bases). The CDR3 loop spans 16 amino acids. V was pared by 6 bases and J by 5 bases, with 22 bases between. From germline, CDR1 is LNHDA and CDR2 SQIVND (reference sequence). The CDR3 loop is CASSTLAGPAGETQYF. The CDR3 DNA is TGTGCCAGTAGCACCCTTGCGGGACCCGCGGGGGAGACCCAGTACTTC. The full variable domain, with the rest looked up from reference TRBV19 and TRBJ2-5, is DGGITQSPKYLFRKEGQNVTLSCEQNLNHDAMYWYRQDPGQGLRLIYYSQIVNDFQKGDIAEGYSVSREKKESFPLTVTSAQKNPTAFYLCASSTLAGPAGETQYFGPGTRLLVL.

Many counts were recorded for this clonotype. CDR3 residues: CASSPQLMNTEAFF. The CDR3 coding sequence is TGTGCCAGCAGTCCCCAACTTATGAACACTGAAGCTTTCTTT. The chain has TRBV12-3 or TRBV12-4 and TRBJ1-1; D is uncertain. V shed 5 bases and J shed 0 bases, with 10 bases lying between them. This CDR3 region has 14 residues.

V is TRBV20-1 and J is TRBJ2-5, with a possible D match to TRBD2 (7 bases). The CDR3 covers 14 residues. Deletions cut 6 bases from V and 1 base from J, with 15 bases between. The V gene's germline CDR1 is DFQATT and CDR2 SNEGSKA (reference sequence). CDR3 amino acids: CSAPPGGSQETQYF. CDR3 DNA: TGCAGTGCCCCCCCGGGGGGCAGCCAAGAGACCCAGTACTTC.

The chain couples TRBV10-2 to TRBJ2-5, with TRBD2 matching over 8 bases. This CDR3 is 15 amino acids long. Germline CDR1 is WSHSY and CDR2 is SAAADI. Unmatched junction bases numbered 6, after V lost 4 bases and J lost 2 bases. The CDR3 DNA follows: TGCGCCAGCAGTGGGTTTCCGGGGGGGCAAGAGACCCAGTACTTC. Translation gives CASSGFPGGQETQYF.

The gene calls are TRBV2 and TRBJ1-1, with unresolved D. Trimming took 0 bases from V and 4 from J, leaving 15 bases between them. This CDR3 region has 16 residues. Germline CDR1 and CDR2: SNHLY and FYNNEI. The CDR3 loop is CASSEAVVWSGTEAFF. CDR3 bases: TGTGCCAGCAGTGAAGCGGTGGTCTGGTCGGGCACTGAAGCTTTCTTT.

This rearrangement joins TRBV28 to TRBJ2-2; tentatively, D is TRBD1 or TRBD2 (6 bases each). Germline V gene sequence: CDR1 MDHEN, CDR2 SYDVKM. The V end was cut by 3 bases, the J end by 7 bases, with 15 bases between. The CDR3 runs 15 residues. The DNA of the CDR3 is TGTGCCAGCAGTTTGAGCCCGGGGGCCGGCGGGGAGCTGTTTTTT. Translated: CASSLSPGAGGELFF.

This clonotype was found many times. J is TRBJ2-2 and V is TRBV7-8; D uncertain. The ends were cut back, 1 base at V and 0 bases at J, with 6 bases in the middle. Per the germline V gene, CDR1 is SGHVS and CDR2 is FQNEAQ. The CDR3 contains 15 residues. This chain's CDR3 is CASSLGRANTGELFF. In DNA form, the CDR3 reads TGTGCCAGCAGCTTAGGTCGGGCGAACACCGGGGAGCTGTTTTTT.

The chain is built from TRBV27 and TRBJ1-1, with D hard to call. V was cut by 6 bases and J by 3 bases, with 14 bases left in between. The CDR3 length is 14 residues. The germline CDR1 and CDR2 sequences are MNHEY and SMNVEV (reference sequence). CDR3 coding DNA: TGTGCCAGCAGATTAAGGGCAATTCACACTGAAGCTTTCTTT. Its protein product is CASRLRAIHTEAFF.